This TCR beta chain was found in a study of blood T cells in healthy people across ages. General observations from the study: Diversity estimates drawn from one million T cells were deemed underestimates. The recorded TCR beta diversity per million T cells decreased in a roughly linear manner with age.

It was with a sample-barcoded 5' primer and a J-beta primer mix that a second PCR of about 6 to 11 cycles was run. TCRdb reprocessed the 5' RACE reads with MiXCR, giving one entry per CDR3 protein. The table includes about 2 million distinct CDR3 sequences, 49% detected once. In regard to this clonotype: No antigen is known for it. One end of the junction fails to match germline, which may point to a read error.

CDR1 is SNHLY and CDR2 is FYNNEI in the germline V gene. The CDR3 is made up of 12 amino acids. Specimen: blood. The sequence derives from a middle-aged woman in good health. The rearrangement joins TRBV2 to TRBJ1-6; D call uncertain. This CDR3 is CASCERPSPLHF. CDR3 DNA: TGTGCCAGCTGTGAACGTCCGTCACCCCTCCACTTT.